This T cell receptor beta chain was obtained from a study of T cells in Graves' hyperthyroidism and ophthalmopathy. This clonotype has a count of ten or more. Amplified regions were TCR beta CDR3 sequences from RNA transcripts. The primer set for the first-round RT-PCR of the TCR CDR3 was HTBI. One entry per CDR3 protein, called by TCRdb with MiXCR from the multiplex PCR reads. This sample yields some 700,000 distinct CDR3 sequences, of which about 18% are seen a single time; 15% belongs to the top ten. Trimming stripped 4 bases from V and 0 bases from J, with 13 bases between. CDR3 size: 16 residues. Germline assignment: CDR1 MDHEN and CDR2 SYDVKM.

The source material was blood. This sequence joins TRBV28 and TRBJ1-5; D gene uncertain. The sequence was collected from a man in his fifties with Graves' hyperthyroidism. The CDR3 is CASSSLHYNSNQPQHF. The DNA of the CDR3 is TGTGCCAGCAGTTCCCTACACTATAATAGCAATCAGCCCCAGCATTTT.